The 8 T cell receptor beta chains below come from one sample, sequenced in a study of cytomegalovirus exposure and HLA in healthy donors. The PCR ran on 60 Vbeta and 13 Jbeta primers. Clones were sequenced by immunoSEQ multiplex PCR, and TCRdb holds only the in-frame ones, with some missing. Recorded here are 53,000 or so clones; the top ten clones represent 12%. Sequenced sample: PBMCs. These receptors were collected from a man aged 18 to 30 in good health and CMV-seropositive.

The chain has TRBV18 and TRBJ2-5; 7 bases are a match to TRBD1. Germline lookup yields CDR1 KGHSH and CDR2 LQKENI. The CDR3 is 13 residues long. V dropped 6 bases and J dropped 2; count of bases not matched to a gene: 3. The CDR3 loop reads CASSVGQQETQYF. In nucleotides, the CDR3 is TGTGCCAGCTCCGTGGGACAGCAAGAGACCCAGTACTTC.

The V gene is TRBV5-1, the J gene TRBJ1-2, with D uncertain. CDR3 length: 14 amino acids. With 4 bases removed from V and 8 bases from J, the gap between germline ends came to 18 bases. CDR1 SGHRS and CDR2 YFSETQ come from the germline V gene. This CDR3 is CASSHFQRVGGYTF. CDR3 bases: TGCGCCAGCAGCCACTTCCAACGGGTTGGAGGCTACACCTTC. Combining the CDR3 with reference TRBV5-1 and TRBJ1-2 gives the whole variable domain KAGVTQTPRYLIKTRGQQVTLSCSPISGHRSVSWYQQTPGQGLQFLFEYFSETQRNKGNFPGRFSGRQFSNSRSEMNVSTLELGDSALYLCASSHFQRVGGYTFGSGTRLTVV.

The V call is TRBV10-2, the J call TRBJ1-2; D uncertain. Trimming left V 6 bases short and J 2 bases short, with 16 bases between. CDR1 WSHSY and CDR2 SAAADI come from the germline V gene. The CDR3 runs to 15 residues. In nucleotides, the CDR3 is TGCGCCAGCAGAAATTCGGGGTCGGCCAACTATGGCTACACCTTC. It is translated as CASRNSGSANYGYTF.

This sequence joins TRBV29-1 and TRBJ1-1; D gene uncertain. The V end was cut by 0 bases, the J end by 4 bases, with 15 bases between. Germline-derived CDR1 and CDR2 are SQVTM and ANQGSEA. The CDR3 loop spans 15 amino acids. As DNA, the CDR3 is TGCAGCGTTGAAGACGGACTCTTAGGAATCACTGAAGCTTTCTTT. Residues: CSVEDGLLGITEAFF. The variable domain in full, with the rest retrieved from reference TRBV29-1 and TRBJ1-1, is SAVISQKPSRDICQRGTSLTIQCQVDSQVTMMFWYRQQPGQSLTLIATANQGSEATYESGFVIDKFPISRPNLTFSTLTVSNMSPEDSSIYLCSVEDGLLGITEAFFGQGTRLTVV.

The rearrangement joins TRBV7-6 to TRBJ2-2; perhaps TRBD1 as D (6 bases). Trimming pared 10 bases from V and 1 base from J, leaving 19 bases between. Germline lookup yields CDR1 SGHVS and CDR2 FNYEAQ. The CDR3 totals 16 residues. In DNA, the CDR3 is TGTGCCACTGGGGATCGACAGGACCTGAACACCGGGGAGCTGTTTTTT. It encodes CATGDRQDLNTGELFF.

This rearrangement joins TRBV19 to TRBJ2-5, with 7 positions matching TRBD1. The DNA end is a closer match to TRBJ2-7, so the J assignment may be wrong. The CDR3 runs 13 residues. The germline CDR1 and CDR2 sequences are LNHDA and SQIVND (reference sequence). The chain's CDR3 is CASYGTAAYEQYF. The CDR3 DNA sequence: TGTGCCAGTTACGGGACAGCAGCATACGAGCAGTACTTC.

The chain links TRBV7-6 to TRBJ2-2, with TRBD2 identical over 7 bases. There are 17 residues in the CDR3. V lost 1 base to trimming and J lost 4 bases; unmatched junction nucleotides: 9. Per germline, CDR1 SGHVS and CDR2 FNYEAQ. CDR3 nucleotides: TGTGCCAGCAGCTTAGTCCAAGCGGGATTTGGCACCGGGGAGCTGTTTTTT. This sequence encodes CASSLVQAGFGTGELFF.

The chain is built from TRBV5-1 and TRBJ2-5; maybe TRBD1 (6 bases). Germline V CDR1 and CDR2: SGHRS, YFSETQ. This CDR3 region has 13 residues. Trimming removed 3 bases from V and 4 bases from J, with 10 bases in between. CDR3 in DNA: TGCGCCAGCAGCTCCGACAGGACAGAGACCCAGTACTTC. It specifies CASSSDRTETQYF. Based on the CDR3 plus reference TRBV5-1 and TRBJ2-5, the full variable domain is KAGVTQTPRYLIKTRGQQVTLSCSPISGHRSVSWYQQTPGQGLQFLFEYFSETQRNKGNFPGRFSGRQFSNSRSEMNVSTLELGDSALYLCASSSDRTETQYFGPGTRLLVL.